This T cell receptor (beta chain) came from a study of cytomegalovirus exposure and HLA in healthy donors. Study details: Counted in an early data release were approximately 80 million unique TCRs from HLA-typed donors.

As regards this clone: Its antigen is unknown. Other DNA variants within this sample encode the same CDR3.

Notes on the study in general: Many donors carried some public TCRs, although rarity characterized most TCR sequences.

The PCR had 60 Vbeta and 13 Jbeta primers. Assay used: immunoSEQ multiplex PCR; TCRdb lists only in-frame clones, some missing. The data hold approximately 150,000 clones, with about 70% observed a single time. This CDR3 comprises 15 residues. V lost 3 bases to trimming and J lost 6 bases, with 15 bases between them. CDR1 and CDR2 from the germline V gene are SGHTA and FQGNSA. Sequences were obtained from PBMCs. The rearrangement joins TRBV7-2 to TRBJ1-5, with D possibly matching TRBD1 (5 bases). The clonotype comes from a male donor in good health and CMV-seronegative. The CDR3: CASSLGSGSSQPQHF. CDR3 nucleotides: TGTGCCAGCAGCTTGGGGTCAGGGTCCTCTCAGCCCCAGCATTTT. The whole variable domain, remainder taken from reference TRBV7-2 and TRBJ1-5, is GAGVSQSPSNKVTEKGKDVELRCDPISGHTALYWYRQSLGQGLEFLIYFQGNSAPDKSGLPSDRFSAERTGGSVSTLTIQRTQQEDSAVYLCASSLGSGSSQPQHFGDGTRLSIL.